This is a list of T cell receptor beta chains from one sample in a study of blood T cell repertoires in COVID-19. Sequenced by immunoSEQ multiplex PCR; TCRdb stores in-frame clones only, minus some. The data show some 150,000 clones, with about four fifths seen just once and around 3% held by the top ten. Sequencing used peripheral blood. Receptors were obtained from a woman older than 75 with acute or convalescent COVID-19. Both conserved end residues are part of each CDR3. A D gene is named only where the DNA matches it firmly. Clone size is not always given. Where it is, it says once, few, many or a class for expanded clones.

size: .
V: TRBV7-2
J: TRBJ2-3
D: TRBD2
CDR3: CASSNGAGGTLADTQYF
DNA: TGTGCCAGCAGCAACGGAGCGGGGGGAACTTTGGCAGATACGCAGTATTTT

size: .
V: TRBV3-1/TRBV3-2
J: TRBJ1-4
D: .
CDR3: CASRFSGEGEKLFF
DNA: TGTGCCAGCAGATTTTCAGGGGAGGGTGAAAAACTGTTTTTT

size: .
V: TRBV18
J: TRBJ1-1
D: .
CDR3: CASSPFGQPNTEAFF
DNA: TGTGCCAGCTCACCATTCGGACAACCGAACACTGAAGCTTTCTTT

size: .
V: TRBV10-3
J: TRBJ1-2
D: TRBD1
CDR3: CAISDGDSNYGYTF
DNA: TGTGCCATCAGTGACGGGGACAGTAACTATGGCTACACCTTC

size: .
V: TRBV12-5
J: TRBJ2-5
D: .
CDR3: CASGQGLVGGETQYF
DNA: TGTGCTAGTGGTCAGGGTCTCGTGGGAGGAGAGACCCAGTACTTC

size: .
V: TRBV5-8
J: TRBJ2-6
D: .
CDR3: CASGSGFLGANVLTF
DNA: TGTGCCAGCGGGTCGGGGTTTTTGGGGGCCAACGTCCTGACTTTC

size: .
V: TRBV6-4
J: TRBJ2-7
D: TRBD1
CDR3: CASSRDRGDEQYF
DNA: TGTGCCAGCAGTCGGGACAGGGGGGACGAGCAGTACTTC

size: .
V: TRBV10-3
J: TRBJ1-2
D: .
CDR3: CASNPGNYGYTF
DNA: TGTGCCTCCAACCCAGGGAACTATGGCTACACCTTC

size: .
V: TRBV27
J: TRBJ1-1
D: .
CDR3: CASSLGHNTEAFF
DNA: TGTGCCAGCAGTTTGGGCCACAACACTGAAGCTTTCTTT

size: .
V: TRBV5-1
J: TRBJ1-4
D: TRBD1
CDR3: CASSTGQGLEKLFF
DNA: TGCGCCAGCAGCACGGGACAGGGACTTGAAAAACTGTTTTTT

size: .
V: TRBV4-1
J: TRBJ2-7
D: TRBD1
CDR3: CARSRLGTGVGEQYF
DNA: TGCGCCCGCAGCCGGCTCGGGACAGGGGTAGGGGAGCAGTACTTC

size: .
V: TRBV12-3/TRBV12-4
J: TRBJ1-5
D: .
CDR3: CASSFEANQPQHF
DNA: TGTGCCAGCAGTTTCGAAGCCAATCAGCCCCAGCATTTT

size: .
V: TRBV6-1
J: TRBJ1-3
D: .
CDR3: CASSDNGPSGNTIYF
DNA: TGTGCCAGCAGTGACAACGGTCCCTCTGGAAACACCATATATTTT

size: .
V: TRBV3-1/TRBV3-2
J: TRBJ1-5
D: .
CDR3: CASSQGDRRWHF
DNA: TGTGCCAGCAGCCAGGGTGACAGAAGATGGCATTTT

size: once
V: TRBV5-1
J: TRBJ1-4
D: .
CDR3: CASSLALRRSGNEKLFF
DNA: TGCGCCAGCAGCTTGGCACTCCGGAGGTCGGGAAATGAAAAACTGTTTTTT

size: .
V: TRBV5-1
J: TRBJ1-1
D: .
CDR3: CASRLQGNTEAFF
DNA: TGCGCCAGCAGGTTACAGGGGAACACTGAAGCTTTCTTT

size: .
V: TRBV19
J: TRBJ2-2
D: TRBD2
CDR3: CASSPALGRAGGLKDGELFF
DNA: TGTGCCAGTAGTCCCGCATTGGGGCGAGCGGGGGGGCTCAAAGACGGGGAGCTGTTTTTT

size: .
V: TRBV4-2
J: TRBJ2-3
D: TRBD1
CDR3: CASSQRIIGGRGYADTQYF
DNA: TGTGCCAGCAGCCAGAGAATCATAGGGGGCCGTGGCTACGCAGATACGCAGTATTTT

size: .
V: TRBV18
J: TRBJ1-2
D: .
CDR3: CASSPSGGRDGYTF
DNA: TGTGCCAGCTCACCATCCGGGGGGCGGGATGGCTACACCTTC

size: .
V: TRBV7-3
J: TRBJ2-5
D: .
CDR3: CASSFGGSRETQYF
DNA: TGTGCCAGCAGCTTTGGGGGGTCGAGAGAGACCCAGTACTTC

size: once
V: TRBV9
J: TRBJ1-2
D: .
CDR3: CASSLRGVNNYGYTF
DNA: TGTGCCAGCAGCCTCCGGGGGGTTAATAACTATGGCTACACCTTC

size: .
V: TRBV5-4
J: TRBJ1-1
D: .
CDR3: CASSKNTGTIEAFF
DNA: TGTGCCAGCAGCAAAAATACAGGGACCATTGAAGCTTTCTTT

size: .
V: TRBV12-3/TRBV12-4
J: TRBJ2-3
D: TRBD2
CDR3: CASRRGGIRTQYF
DNA: TGTGCCAGCAGGCGGGGGGGGATTAGGACGCAGTATTTT

size: few
V: TRBV11-2
J: TRBJ1-1
D: .
CDR3: CASSLDGQYTEAFF
DNA: TGTGCCAGCAGCTTAGATGGCCAGTACACTGAAGCTTTCTTT

size: few
V: TRBV11-2
J: TRBJ1-4
D: .
CDR3: CASSYRTEGNEKLFF
DNA: TGTGCCAGCAGCTATCGGACAGAAGGAAATGAAAAACTGTTTTTT

size: once
V: TRBV6-1
J: TRBJ1-6
D: .
CDR3: CASSGALTSYNSPLHF
DNA: TGTGCCAGCAGTGGGGCCCTAACGTCTTATAATTCACCCCTCCACTTT

size: .
V: TRBV19
J: TRBJ2-2
D: TRBD1
CDR3: CASSISGTGAIWSGELFF
DNA: TGTGCCAGTAGTATATCCGGGACAGGGGCAATATGGTCCGGGGAGCTGTTTTTT

size: once
V: TRBV10-3
J: TRBJ1-1
D: .
CDR3: CAISGDTEAFF
DNA: TGTGCCATCAGTGGAGACACTGAAGCTTTCTTT

size: .
V: TRBV6-4
J: TRBJ1-2
D: TRBD1
CDR3: CASSPQGAEMGYGYTF
DNA: TGTGCCAGCAGTCCTCAGGGGGCAGAGATGGGCTATGGCTACACCTTC

size: .
V: TRBV7-3
J: TRBJ1-5
D: .
CDR3: CASSPTPGVPQHF
DNA: TGTGCCAGCAGCCCTACCCCCGGGGTGCCCCAGCATTTT

size: .
V: TRBV19
J: TRBJ1-3
D: .
CDR3: CASSIGGSGNTIYF
DNA: TGTGCCAGTAGTATCGGGGGCTCTGGAAACACCATATATTTT

size: .
V: TRBV12-5
J: TRBJ1-1
D: .
CDR3: CASGSEKNTEAFF
DNA: TGTGCTAGTGGTTCCGAGAAGAACACTGAAGCTTTCTTT

size: .
V: TRBV6-5
J: TRBJ1-2
D: TRBD1
CDR3: CASSSGETGVYGYTF
DNA: TGTGCCAGCAGTTCCGGAGAAACAGGGGTCTATGGCTACACCTTC

size: many
V: TRBV19
J: TRBJ1-2
D: TRBD1
CDR3: CASRKTGGNYGYTF
DNA: TGTGCCAGTAGAAAAACAGGGGGAAACTATGGCTACACCTTC

size: few
V: TRBV5-4
J: TRBJ1-1
D: .
CDR3: CASSFLDRNTEAFF
DNA: TGTGCCAGCAGCTTCTTGGACAGGAACACTGAAGCTTTCTTT